This is a list of T cell receptor beta chains from one sample in a study of Ad26.COV2.S vaccination and SARS-CoV-2 variants. Generated by immunoSEQ multiplex PCR, the TCRdb table keeps only in-frame clones and is missing some. The table records about 350,000 clones, less than 90% of them present only once. This material consisted of peripheral blood, taken in a trial of Ad26.COV2.S vaccine versus placebo. The receptors shown here come from a person between 18 and 65 years old who received the Ad26.COV2.S COVID-19 vaccine or a placebo. Both conserved end residues are part of each CDR3. Each record gives: V gene, J gene, clone size, D gene, CDR3 DNA, CDR3 protein. The D gene is left open where the match is weak. Only some rows state a clone size, as once, few, many or a class for expanded clones.

V: TRBV9; J: TRBJ2-5; size: .; D: .; DNA: TGTGCCAGCAGCGTAACCCCAAAGACTAGTAGCCAAGAGACCCAGTACTTC; CDR3: CASSVTPKTSSQETQYF
V: TRBV7-7; J: TRBJ2-6; size: .; D: .; DNA: TGTGCTAGCAGCTTAAGGGGACCCCCCTTCGGTGGGGCCAACGTCCTGACTTTC; CDR3: CASSLRGPPFGGANVLTF
V: TRBV5-4; J: TRBJ2-3; size: once; D: TRBD2; DNA: TGTGCCAGCAGCTTCGGGACTAGCGGCAGCACAGATACGCAGTATTTT; CDR3: CASSFGTSGSTDTQYF
V: TRBV5-5; J: TRBJ2-7; size: .; D: .; DNA: TGTGCCAGCAGCTTTTTTTCAGGGGTAGCCGAGCAGTACTTC; CDR3: CASSFFSGVAEQYF
V: TRBV5-6; J: TRBJ1-1; size: once; D: .; DNA: TGTGCCAGCAGCCCCAGGGTAACCACTGAAGCTTTCTTT; CDR3: CASSPRVTTEAFF
V: TRBV10-3; J: TRBJ2-5; size: .; D: TRBD2; DNA: TGTGCCATCAGTGAGCCAACGACAGCTAGCGGCCAAGAGACCCAGTACTTC; CDR3: CAISEPTTASGQETQYF
V: TRBV7-2; J: TRBJ1-1; size: .; D: TRBD1; DNA: TGTGCCAGCAGCTCCCGACAGGGGATGCAAGCTTTCTTT; CDR3: CASSSRQGMQAFF
V: TRBV19; J: TRBJ2-1; size: .; D: .; DNA: TGTGCCAGCCGGGAGAAAATTAATGAGCAGTTCTTC; CDR3: CASREKINEQFF
V: TRBV5-4; J: TRBJ1-1; size: once; D: TRBD1; DNA: TGTGCCAGCACACCCCTCGGGACAGGGAACACTGAAGCTTTCTTT; CDR3: CASTPLGTGNTEAFF
V: TRBV29-1; J: TRBJ2-3; size: .; D: TRBD2; DNA: TGCAGCGCCACTAGCGGGTCTAGCACAGATACGCAGTATTTT; CDR3: CSATSGSSTDTQYF
V: TRBV27; J: TRBJ1-5; size: .; D: .; DNA: TGTGCCAGCAGTCCTCACAATCAGCCCCAGCATTTT; CDR3: CASSPHNQPQHF
V: TRBV5-8; J: TRBJ2-2; size: .; D: TRBD2; DNA: TGTGCCAGCAGGTCCACCCTAGCGGTCACGAACACCGGGGAGCTGTTTTTT; CDR3: CASRSTLAVTNTGELFF
V: TRBV20-1; J: TRBJ2-7; size: .; D: .; DNA: TGCAGTGCTAGTCGGGGAAGGGGAATGTACGAGCAGTACTTC; CDR3: CSASRGRGMYEQYF
V: TRBV29-1; J: TRBJ2-7; size: once; D: TRBD1; DNA: TGCAGCGTTGCCGGACAGGGCTACGAGCAGTACTTC; CDR3: CSVAGQGYEQYF
V: TRBV11-3; J: TRBJ2-7; size: .; D: TRBD1; DNA: TGTGCCAGCAGCTTCTCGCAGGGGGCTACCTACGAGCAGTACTTC; CDR3: CASSFSQGATYEQYF
V: TRBV7-9; J: TRBJ2-2; size: .; D: .; DNA: TGTGCCAGCAGCTTAAGCGGGGAGCTGTTTTTT; CDR3: CASSLSGELFF
V: TRBV13; J: TRBJ2-5; size: .; D: TRBD2; DNA: TGTGCCAGCAGCCCGGGACTAGCGGGATTGCAAGAGACCCAGTACTTC; CDR3: CASSPGLAGLQETQYF
V: TRBV19; J: TRBJ2-5; size: once; D: .; DNA: TGTGCCAGTAGTGCACAGGGTACCGGAGAGACCCAGTACTTC; CDR3: CASSAQGTGETQYF
V: TRBV5-1; J: TRBJ2-5; size: .; D: TRBD2; DNA: TGCGCCAGCAGCACCGGGACTACGAACGTGGGGACCCAGTACTTC; CDR3: CASSTGTTNVGTQYF
V: TRBV19; J: TRBJ1-5; size: .; D: .; DNA: TGTGCCAGTAGTATTACGGGTAGCAATCAGCCCCAGCATTTT; CDR3: CASSITGSNQPQHF
V: TRBV18; J: TRBJ2-3; size: .; D: TRBD1; DNA: TGTGCCAGCTCACCAAGGACAGGGAGCACAGATACGCAGTATTTT; CDR3: CASSPRTGSTDTQYF
V: TRBV9; J: TRBJ2-5; size: .; D: TRBD2; DNA: TGTGCCAGCAGCGTAGAAACTAGCGGTACGGAGACCCAGTACTTC; CDR3: CASSVETSGTETQYF
V: TRBV7-9; J: TRBJ1-1; size: .; D: .; DNA: TGTGCCAGCAGCTCCTTAGGGACACCTAGGAACACTGAAGCTTTCTTT; CDR3: CASSSLGTPRNTEAFF
V: TRBV7-9; J: TRBJ2-7; size: .; D: TRBD1; DNA: TGTGCCAGCAGCGCAGGACAGGGTCGCGAGCAGTACTTC; CDR3: CASSAGQGREQYF
V: TRBV29-1; J: TRBJ1-1; size: .; D: .; DNA: TGCAGCGTTGTTGAGGGCTTCATAAACACTGAAGCTTTCTTT; CDR3: CSVVEGFINTEAFF
V: TRBV19; J: TRBJ1-4; size: .; D: .; DNA: TGTGCCAGTACCAAGGACGGGGGGCTGAGGGAAAAACTGTTTTTT; CDR3: CASTKDGGLREKLFF
V: TRBV20-1; J: TRBJ2-5; size: .; D: .; DNA: TGCAGTGCTAGTCAGGGAGTAGAGACCCAGTACTTC; CDR3: CSASQGVETQYF
V: TRBV27; J: TRBJ1-5; size: .; D: .; DNA: TGTGCCAGCAGTTTATACTGGACAGAGGGTCAGCCCCAGCATTTT; CDR3: CASSLYWTEGQPQHF
V: TRBV19; J: TRBJ2-1; size: .; D: .; DNA: TGTGCCAGTAGTGCCCGTCAGCCTAGAACGGGGGAGCAGTTCTTC; CDR3: CASSARQPRTGEQFF
V: TRBV12-3/TRBV12-4; J: TRBJ1-1; size: .; D: TRBD1; DNA: TGTGCCAGCAGTTCATGGACAGGGGGGTACGCTTTCTTT; CDR3: CASSSWTGGYAFF
V: TRBV7-8; J: TRBJ1-5; size: .; D: .; DNA: TGTGCCAGCAGCTTAAGGTCAGAAAATCAGCCCCAGCATTTT; CDR3: CASSLRSENQPQHF
V: TRBV30; J: TRBJ1-1; size: .; D: .; DNA: TGTGCCTGGAGTGCTCAGTCGGTATCGGGCTTCTTT; CDR3: CAWSAQSVSGFF
V: TRBV12-5; J: TRBJ2-2; size: .; D: .; DNA: TGTGCTAGTGGTTCAGACGTCTACGGGGAGCTGTTTTTT; CDR3: CASGSDVYGELFF
V: TRBV6-5; J: TRBJ1-5; size: .; D: .; DNA: TGTGCCAGCAGTGACTCCCTCAATCAGCCCCAGCATTTT; CDR3: CASSDSLNQPQHF
V: TRBV7-9; J: TRBJ1-1; size: .; D: .; DNA: TGTGCCAGCAGCTTAGCATTTGAGAACACTGAAGCTTTCTTT; CDR3: CASSLAFENTEAFF
V: TRBV11-1; J: TRBJ1-2; size: once; D: .; DNA: TGTGCCAGCAGTCCAACCTATGATGGCTACACCTTC; CDR3: CASSPTYDGYTF
V: TRBV30; J: TRBJ1-3; size: few; D: .; DNA: TGTGCCTGGAGTGTACGGGCTTCTGGAAACACCATATATTTT; CDR3: CAWSVRASGNTIYF
V: TRBV11-2; J: TRBJ1-5; size: .; D: .; DNA: TGTGCCAGCAGCTTGGGGATCCATGGCAATCAGCCCCAGCATTTT; CDR3: CASSLGIHGNQPQHF
V: TRBV28; J: TRBJ1-5; size: .; D: .; DNA: TGTGCCAGCAGTTTTGACTATCAGCCCCAGCATTTT; CDR3: CASSFDYQPQHF
V: TRBV29-1; J: TRBJ1-2; size: few; D: .; DNA: TGCAGCGTTGAAGACCCAGACAGTGTTTTCACTTCGTACACCTTC; CDR3: CSVEDPDSVFTSYTF
V: TRBV7-6; J: TRBJ1-1; size: .; D: .; DNA: TGTGCCAGCAGCTTAGCGCGAGGTCACGGGTACGAAGCTTTCTTT; CDR3: CASSLARGHGYEAFF
V: TRBV6-5; J: TRBJ2-7; size: .; D: .; DNA: TGTGCCAGCAGTTACTCGGTCCAGACCTACGAGCAGTACTTC; CDR3: CASSYSVQTYEQYF
V: TRBV7-9; J: TRBJ2-7; size: .; D: .; DNA: TGTGCCAGCAGCTCTTTTGACGGGGGATACTTC; CDR3: CASSSFDGGYF
V: TRBV6-1; J: TRBJ2-5; size: .; D: .; DNA: TGTGCCAGCAGTGAGGGACACCCCCAAGAGACCCAGTACTTC; CDR3: CASSEGHPQETQYF
V: TRBV7-2; J: TRBJ2-1; size: .; D: TRBD2; DNA: TGTGCCAGCAGCTTGGCCCAGGGACTAGCTTTTGATCAGTTCTTC; CDR3: CASSLAQGLAFDQFF